This TCR beta chain was captured by sequencing in a study of blood T cell repertoires in COVID-19. About the study: The study drew acute and convalescent COVID-19 samples from the United States, Italy and Spain. Nucleic acid was either cDNA or gDNA, and it came from T cells, B-cell-depleted T cells, or PBMCs.

In the source study's methods: Cell counts per sample came from amplifying reference gene primers. Profiled with immunoSEQ multiplex PCR; TCRdb holds only in-frame clones, not every one. V and J calls and clone size are those listed in that table; D and trimming were worked out from the DNA. The sample consists of fewer than 450,000 clones, about nine tenths of them appearing once. This clone has only a few counts. Enrolled during active infection, Seattle patients were then followed longitudinally. The germline CDR1 and CDR2 sequences are LNHDA and SQIVND (reference sequence). V was shortened by 1 base and J by 7 bases, with 17 bases between the two germline ends. The CDR3 runs 17 residues.

The sample was peripheral blood. The receptor comes from a woman aged 70-85 years with COVID-19, enrolled during active disease. The genes are TRBV19 and TRBJ1-6; TRBD1 might be the D (5 bases). This chain's CDR3 is CASSIGDWMKRNSPLHF. The CDR3 DNA reads TGTGCCAGTAGTATAGGGGACTGGATGAAGCGGAATTCACCCCTCCACTTT.